The 32 T cell receptor beta chains below were found in one sample sequenced in a study of blood T cell repertoires in COVID-19. Only in-frame clones appear in the TCRdb table, and some are missing; sequencing was by immunoSEQ multiplex PCR. In the table there are 150,000 to 200,000 clones, 88% of which are singletons. Sequences were obtained from peripheral blood. These receptor sequences come from a human donor in a cohort sampled during active COVID-19.

The rearrangement uses TRBV19 and TRBJ2-6; D is unresolved. The CDR3 totals 15 residues. The germline V gene encodes CDR1 LNHDA and CDR2 SQIVND (reference sequence). V was trimmed by 6 bases and J by 2 bases, leaving 11 bases between them. The DNA for the CDR3 is TGTGCCAGTAGGAGGCGCGACGCTGGGGCCAACGTCCTGACTTTC. Translating gives CASRRRDAGANVLTF. Drawing the rest from reference TRBV19 and TRBJ2-6, the complete variable domain is DGGITQSPKYLFRKEGQNVTLSCEQNLNHDAMYWYRQDPGQGLRLIYYSQIVNDFQKGDIAEGYSVSREKKESFPLTVTSAQKNPTAFYLCASRRRDAGANVLTFGAGSRLTVL.

CDR3 DNA sequence: TGTGCCAGCAGCTACTCTGGGGCCAACGTCCTGACTTTC. It translates to CASSYSGANVLTF. The V gene is TRBV2, the J gene TRBJ2-6, with D hard to call. Germline assignment: CDR1 SNHLY and CDR2 FYNNEI. The CDR3 covers 13 residues. V dropped 6 bases and J dropped 0 bases, with 3 bases sitting between them. Supplemented by reference TRBV2 and TRBJ2-6, the full variable domain reads EPEVTQTPSHQVTQMGQEVILRCVPISNHLYFYWYRQILGQKVEFLVSFYNNEISEKSEIFDDQFSVERPDGSNFTLKIRSTKLEDSAMYFCASSYSGANVLTFGAGSRLTVL.

CDR3 nucleotide sequence: TGCGCCAGCAGCCCCCCAAGCGGGGGCCACAATGAGCAGTTCTTC. Translation gives CASSPPSGGHNEQFF. The rearrangement links TRBV5-1 to TRBJ2-1, with 8 positions matching TRBD2. The CDR3 totals 15 residues. CDR1 and CDR2 (germline): SGHRS, YFSETQ. The J segment lost 5 bases and the V segment lost 4 bases, leaving 8 bases of the junction unmatched.

The chain recombines TRBV6-2 or TRBV6-3 with TRBJ2-7; the match to TRBD1 covers 7 bases. This CDR3 has 16 amino acids. With 2 bases clipped from V and 4 bases from J, the junction kept 11 bases outside the gene matches. Germline V gives CDR1 MNHEY, CDR2 SVGEGT. The CDR3 DNA sequence: TGTGCCAGCAGTTACCCCCCGACAGGGATGGGATACGAGCAGTACTTC. Protein product: CASSYPPTGMGYEQYF.

This clone has a handful of counts. This rearrangement joins TRBV7-9 to TRBJ2-2; perhaps TRBD2 as D (6 bases). Trimming took 7 bases from V and 5 from J, leaving 14 bases between them. CDR3 length equals 14 residues. CDR1 and CDR2 from the germline V gene are SEHNR and FQNEAQ (reference sequence). This chain's CDR3 is CASTDLATTGELFF. In DNA, the CDR3 is TGTGCCAGCACCGATCTAGCGACTACCGGGGAGCTGTTTTTT.

The chain couples TRBV2 to TRBJ2-4; D is ambiguous. The CDR3 has 16 residues. V gave up 7 bases and J gave up 0 bases, with 16 bases separating them. Germline V gives CDR1 SNHLY, CDR2 FYNNEI. The CDR3 sequence: CASNVEASIAKNIQYF. The CDR3 DNA sequence: TGTGCCAGCAATGTTGAGGCTAGTATAGCCAAAAACATTCAGTACTTC.

V and J are TRBV5-6 and TRBJ2-3; D is unresolved. The V end lost 1 base, the J end lost 2 bases, and 11 bases lay between the germline ends. The CDR3 runs to 15 residues. Germline V gives CDR1 SGHDT, CDR2 YYEEEE. The CDR3 region has the DNA TGTGCCAGCAGCTTGCGGTACAGAGCCACAGATACGCAGTATTTT. This codes for CASSLRYRATDTQYF.

DNA for the CDR3: TGTGCCAGCCAGGCCAACTCCCACACCGGGGAGCTGTTTTTT. Translated, it gives CASQANSHTGELFF. The chain links TRBV6-4 to TRBJ2-2; D is undetermined. The CDR3 runs to 14 residues. Between the trimmed V and J ends, which lost 8 bases and 3 bases, there was a span of 13 bases. Germline-derived CDR1 and CDR2 are MRHNA and SNTAGT.

V and J are TRBV28 and TRBJ2-7; 8 nucleotides match TRBD2. With V trimmed by 8 bases and J by 6 bases, 15 bases remained unmatched. Germline CDR1 reads MDHEN; CDR2 reads SYDVKM. The CDR3 consists of 15 residues. CDR3 coding DNA: TGTGCCAGCTCTCCCAGGGCGGGAGGAGGGCCCGAGCAGTACTTC. It yields the protein CASSPRAGGGPEQYF.

This clone has more than one count but fewer than ten. This rearrangement joins TRBV5-1 to TRBJ1-2; D is possibly TRBD1 (6 bases). This CDR3 region has 18 residues. The V and J ends lost 0 bases and 3 bases respectively, with 21 bases between them. The germline CDR1 and CDR2 sequences are SGHRS and YFSETQ. The CDR3 bases are TGCGCCAGCAGCTTGGAGCCACAGGGTGTGAGATCGGACTATGGCTACACCTTC. It encodes CASSLEPQGVRSDYGYTF.

The chain has TRBV6-5 and TRBJ2-7, with 7 bases identical to TRBD1. CDR3 length: 14 residues. The J segment lost 4 bases and the V segment lost 5 bases, leaving 8 bases of the junction unmatched. Germline loops: CDR1 MNHEY, CDR2 SVGAGI. CDR3 in DNA: TGTGCCAGCAGTCCGACAGGGTACCAATACGAGCAGTACTTC. Translated: CASSPTGYQYEQYF.

This chain links TRBV5-1 with TRBJ2-7, with TRBD1 matching 8 bases. V lost 6 bases to trimming and J lost 3 bases; unmatched junction nucleotides: 8. The CDR3 sequence is 14 residues long. CDR1 is SGHRS, CDR2 YFSETQ, per germline. CDR3 DNA: TGCGCCAGCACCCAGATCGGACAGGGCTACGAGCAGTACTTC. Translated, it gives CASTQIGQGYEQYF. Based on the CDR3 plus reference TRBV5-1 and TRBJ2-7, the full variable domain is KAGVTQTPRYLIKTRGQQVTLSCSPISGHRSVSWYQQTPGQGLQFLFEYFSETQRNKGNFPGRFSGRQFSNSRSEMNVSTLELGDSALYLCASTQIGQGYEQYFGPGTRLTVT.

This sequence joins TRBV5-1 and TRBJ2-7; the match to TRBD1 covers 8 bases. This CDR3 spans 17 amino acids. Unmatched junction bases numbered 15, after V lost 0 bases and J lost 7 bases. The germline CDR1 and CDR2 sequences are SGHRS and YFSETQ. CDR3 protein: CASSLGTAGGAFGEQYF. The CDR3 bases are TGCGCCAGCAGCTTGGGGACAGCAGGGGGCGCATTTGGGGAGCAGTACTTC.

The genes are TRBV5-1 and TRBJ1-3; perhaps TRBD1 as D (6 bases). Deletions cut 6 bases from V and 2 bases from J, with 12 bases between. This CDR3 region has 14 residues. Per germline, CDR1 SGHRS and CDR2 YFSETQ. The CDR3 region has the DNA TGCGCCAGCACATCTCCAGGGGCTGGAAACACCATATATTTT. Translating it yields CASTSPGAGNTIYF. The complete variable domain, with remaining parts taken from reference TRBV5-1 and TRBJ1-3, reads KAGVTQTPRYLIKTRGQQVTLSCSPISGHRSVSWYQQTPGQGLQFLFEYFSETQRNKGNFPGRFSGRQFSNSRSEMNVSTLELGDSALYLCASTSPGAGNTIYFGEGSWLTVV.

This chain uses TRBV7-8 with TRBJ1-1, with D perhaps matching TRBD1 (5 bases). Deletions cut 6 bases from V and 1 base from J, with 12 bases between. This CDR3 has 14 residues. Germline V gene data show CDR1 as SGHVS and CDR2 as FQNEAQ. CDR3 bases: TGTGCCAGCAGGCCAGGGTCATCGAACACTGAAGCTTTCTTT. Translating gives CASRPGSSNTEAFF.

The chain recombines TRBV11-2 with TRBJ2-1; 8 nucleotides match TRBD2. Germline V gene lookup returns CDR1 SGHAT and CDR2 FQNNGV. Unmatched junction bases numbered 7, after V lost 4 bases and J lost 2 bases. The CDR3 contains 16 residues. The CDR3 DNA follows: TGTGCCAGCAGCTACTCGGCGGGGGGTACCTACAATGAGCAGTTCTTC. Amino acid sequence: CASSYSAGGTYNEQFF.

V gene TRBV6-5 combines with J gene TRBJ2-4, with D possibly being TRBD1 (6 bases). The CDR3 extends over 15 amino acids. The V and J ends lost 6 bases and 1 base respectively, with 13 bases between them. Germline values: CDR1 MNHEY, CDR2 SVGAGI. CDR3 residues: CASRDTGLAKNIQYF. As DNA, the CDR3 is TGTGCCAGCAGAGATACAGGGTTGGCCAAAAACATTCAGTACTTC.

The sample holds one count of this clone. The chain uses TRBV29-1 and TRBJ2-1; tentatively, D is TRBD1 (6 bases). Germline V gene sequence: CDR1 SQVTM, CDR2 ANQGSEA. V was trimmed by 6 bases and J by 0 bases, leaving 12 bases between them. The CDR3 length is 14 residues. Here the CDR3 reads CSVGAASSYNEQFF. The CDR3 DNA sequence: TGCAGCGTGGGGGCCGCGAGCTCCTACAATGAGCAGTTCTTC.

This rearrangement joins TRBV3-1 (or the pseudogene TRBV3-2) to TRBJ2-2; D is uncertain. CDR3 size: 13 residues. V was pared by 2 bases and J by 7 bases, with 8 bases between. Germline lookup yields CDR1 LGHDT and CDR2 YNNKEL (reference sequence). This chain's CDR3 is CASSQSRIGELFF. The CDR3 region has the DNA TGTGCCAGCAGCCAATCCCGTATCGGGGAGCTGTTTTTT.

The chain combines TRBV12-5 with TRBJ2-1; 14 bases agree with TRBD2. Germline V lookup: CDR1 LGHNT, CDR2 FRNRAP. V lost 5 bases, J lost 9 bases, and 6 bases stayed unmatched. This CDR3 is built from 15 residues. The CDR3 region has the DNA TGTGCTAGTGGTCGACTAGCGGGGGGGTTTGGTGAGCAGTTCTTC. Amino acids: CASGRLAGGFGEQFF.

The chain recombines TRBV28 with TRBJ2-2; D is unclear. Looked up from germline, CDR1 is MDHEN and CDR2 is SYDVKM. Trimming cost V 8 bases and J 1 base, with 8 bases left between them. The CDR3 sequence is 13 residues long. The DNA for the CDR3 is TGTGCCAGCTACGACAAGAACACCGGGGAGCTGTTTTTT. Its protein product is CASYDKNTGELFF.

The rearrangement joins TRBV27 to TRBJ2-2, with 12 bases identical to TRBD2. Germline V lookup: CDR1 MNHEY, CDR2 SMNVEV (reference sequence). The junction had 8 bases not matched to a gene; V was cut back by 1 base and J by 11 bases. The CDR3 consists of 16 residues. The CDR3 reads CASSLLGLGLAGELFF. As DNA, the CDR3 is TGTGCCAGCAGTTTATTGGGATTAGGACTAGCGGGAGAGCTGTTTTTT.

The chain couples TRBV5-6 to TRBJ1-2, with D tentatively TRBD1 (6 bases). The CDR3 is 12 amino acids. Trimming cost V 4 bases and J 5 bases, with 9 bases left between them. Germline lookup yields CDR1 SGHDT and CDR2 YYEEEE. CDR3 coding DNA: TGTGCCAGCAGCCCAGGGGAATATGGCTACACCTTC. Its protein product is CASSPGEYGYTF. The full variable domain, its missing parts supplied by reference TRBV5-6 and TRBJ1-2, is DAGVTQSPTHLIKTRGQQVTLRCSPKSGHDTVSWYQQALGQGPQFIFQYYEEEERQRGNFPDRFSGHQFPNYSSELNVNALLLGDSALYLCASSPGEYGYTFGSGTRLTVV.

The chain employs TRBV30 and TRBJ2-7, with D perhaps TRBD1 (6 bases). CDR1 and CDR2 (germline): GTSNPN, SVGIG (reference sequence). This CDR3 spans 13 amino acids. V lost 2 bases and J lost 1, with 9 bases in between. CDR3 coding DNA: TGTGCCTGGAGTAAAACAGGGTCCTACGAGCAGTACTTC. This encodes CAWSKTGSYEQYF.

This chain joins TRBV4-1 and TRBJ1-2; no firm D call. The V and J ends lost 1 base and 2 bases respectively, with 11 bases between them. The CDR3 consists of 15 residues. Germline CDR1 reads MGHRA; CDR2 reads YSYEKL. The CDR3 DNA reads TGCGCCAGCAGCCAAGCAGGAAGCACGAACTATGGCTACACCTTC. Translating gives CASSQAGSTNYGYTF.

This clone was observed a few times. DNA of the CDR3: TGCGCCAGCAGTCCGCAGGTTTTCGGCGAGCAGTACTTC. It specifies CASSPQVFGEQYF. This sequence joins TRBV10-1 and TRBJ2-7; D is undetermined. Looked up from germline, CDR1 is WNHNN and CDR2 is SYGVQD (reference sequence). Deletions cut 5 bases from V and 6 bases from J, with 14 bases between. The length of the CDR3 is 13 residues.

The gene calls are TRBV7-2 and TRBJ1-1, with 8 bases identical to TRBD1. J gave up 0 bases and V 5 bases, and 8 bases lay outside the gene matches. CDR3 length equals 16 residues. Per germline, CDR1 SGHTA and CDR2 FQGNSA. The CDR3 region has the DNA TGTGCCAGCAGCCGGACAGGGAGATCGGTGAACACTGAAGCTTTCTTT. This translates into CASSRTGRSVNTEAFF.

The V call is TRBV9, the J call TRBJ2-3; D perhaps matches TRBD2 (6 bases). Germline CDR1 SGDLS, CDR2 YYNGEE. The CDR3 is made up of 15 amino acids. V lost 4 bases to trimming and J lost 2 bases, with 14 bases between them. The CDR3 here is CASSFSDYNTDTQYF. CDR3 nucleotide sequence: TGTGCCAGCAGCTTCTCGGACTATAACACAGATACGCAGTATTTT.

The chain employs TRBV5-1 and TRBJ2-7; 10 nucleotides align to TRBD1. This CDR3 has 14 residues. J lost 5 bases, V lost 3 bases, and 5 bases had no gene match. Germline assignment: CDR1 SGHRS and CDR2 YFSETQ. The CDR3 here is CASSSGQGRDEQYF. In DNA, the CDR3 is TGCGCCAGCAGCTCGGGACAGGGGAGAGACGAGCAGTACTTC.

In this sample, this clone turned up once. The chain joins TRBV11-2 to TRBJ2-1; a weak D match, TRBD1 (6 bases). CDR3 size: 15 residues. The V gene lost 3 bases and the J gene lost 0 bases, with 9 bases spanning the gap. Per germline, CDR1 SGHAT and CDR2 FQNNGV. CDR3 region: CASSFDRSSYNEQFF. In DNA form, the CDR3 reads TGTGCCAGCAGCTTCGACAGGAGCTCCTACAATGAGCAGTTCTTC.

The V and J genes are TRBV7-2 and TRBJ2-1; 7 bases are a match to TRBD1. CDR3 length: 15 residues. Germline V CDR1 and CDR2: SGHTA, FQGNSA. Trimming cost V 5 bases and J 5 bases; bases outside gene matches: 9. CDR3 in DNA: TGTGCCAGCAGCGCCGACAGGGTGGCGAACAATGAGCAGTTCTTC. This sequence encodes CASSADRVANNEQFF.

In its sample, this clone was seen once. The genes are TRBV5-5 and TRBJ2-5, with D possibly being TRBD2 (6 bases). V shed 4 bases and J shed 0 bases, with 7 bases lying between them. This CDR3 spans 13 amino acids. Germline-derived CDR1 and CDR2 are SGHKS and YYEKEE (reference sequence). Here the CDR3 reads CASSPGDQETQYF. The CDR3 region has the DNA TGTGCCAGCAGCCCGGGGGACCAAGAGACCCAGTACTTC.